This T cell receptor beta chain comes out of a study of blood T cell repertoires in COVID-19. On the study more broadly: From the United States, Italy and Spain came samples of acute and convalescent COVID-19.

Study processing details: Counts of nucleated cells, estimated from reference gene primer amplification, were obtained. The repertoire was sequenced with immunoSEQ multiplex PCR; TCRdb's copy has only in-frame clones and lacks some. V and J calls and clone size follow that table, whereas D and trimming were derived from the DNA. This table holds nearly 350,000 clones, under 95% found once. This CDR3 comprises 17 residues. J lost 4 bases, V lost 1 base, and 7 bases had no gene match. Per the germline V gene, CDR1 is SGHTA and CDR2 is FQGNSA. Input material: peripheral blood. The rearrangement links TRBV7-2 to TRBJ2-3; TRBD2 matches 11 bases. The source is a woman between 18 and 29 years old who had recovered from COVID-19. CDR3 residues: CASSLVLLAGVADTQYF. Here the CDR3 DNA reads TGTGCCAGCAGCTTAGTATTACTAGCGGGAGTAGCAGATACGCAGTATTTT. The full variable domain, completed using reference TRBV7-2 and TRBJ2-3, is GAGVSQSPSNKVTEKGKDVELRCDPISGHTALYWYRQSLGQGLEFLIYFQGNSAPDKSGLPSDRFSAERTGGSVSTLTIQRTQQEDSAVYLCASSLVLLAGVADTQYFGPGTRLTVL.